The next 18 T cell receptor beta chains were all read from a single sample in a study of multiple sclerosis patients with progressive multifocal leukoencephalopathy. The table came from immunoSEQ multiplex PCR; TCRdb's copy has only in-frame clones and leaves some out. The sample lists approximately 29,000 clones, more than 80% seen once, with around 11% in the top ten. Documented time point: time of PML onset. The starting material was PBMCs, obtained from a patient treated with natalizumab. Receptors were obtained from a woman aged 25 to 45 with progressive multifocal leukoencephalopathy.

This chain uses TRBV2 with TRBJ2-4; 7 bases agree with TRBD1. This CDR3 contains 14 residues. Germline trimming cut 6 bases from V and 1 base from J; bases unmatched to any gene: 3. The germline V gene has CDR1 SNHLY and CDR2 FYNNEI. The CDR3 loop reads CASSKQGAKNIQYF. The CDR3 DNA is TGTGCCAGCAGCAAACAGGGGGCCAAAAACATTCAGTACTTC.

This chain connects TRBV11-2 to TRBJ1-1; D is unclear. Germline lookup yields CDR1 SGHAT and CDR2 FQNNGV. The CDR3 covers 13 residues. V shed 2 bases and J shed 1 base, with 5 bases lying between them. CDR3 residues: CASSLQQNTEAFF. CDR3 in DNA: TGTGCCAGCAGCTTACAACAGAACACTGAAGCTTTCTTT.

The chain employs TRBV6-1 and TRBJ2-7; D may be TRBD2 (6 bases). Trimming took 6 bases from V and 0 from J, leaving 12 bases between them. Germline V gives CDR1 MNHNS, CDR2 SASEGT. CDR3 size: 14 residues. CDR3 bases: TGTGCCAGCAGAGTAGGGACTTACTCCTACGAGCAGTACTTC. Translated, it gives CASRVGTYSYEQYF.

The rearrangement joins TRBV7-9 to TRBJ1-2, with 9 bases fitting TRBD1. The CDR3 is made up of 13 amino acids. The germline gives CDR1 SEHNR, CDR2 FQNEAQ (reference sequence). The ends lost 1 base at V and 6 bases at J; junction bases unmatched: 0. In DNA form, the CDR3 reads TGTGCCAGCAGCTTAGGGACAGGGGATGGCTACACCTTC. Its translation: CASSLGTGDGYTF.

In DNA form, the CDR3 reads TGTGCCAGCAATGGACTAGCGGACACCTACGAGCAGTACTTC. Residues: CASNGLADTYEQYF. The V gene is TRBV2, the J gene TRBJ2-5; the match to TRBD2 covers 10 bases. The DNA end favors TRBJ2-7, so the J call may be wrong. This CDR3 is built from 14 residues. CDR1 SNHLY and CDR2 FYNNEI come from the germline V gene.

In DNA, the CDR3 is TGTGCCAGTAGACCGACACATAGCAATCAGCCCCAGCATTTT. Translating it yields CASRPTHSNQPQHF. The rearrangement uses TRBV19 and TRBJ1-5; no definite D call. V was clipped by 6 bases and J by 0 bases, with 9 bases between them. The CDR3 extends over 14 amino acids. Germline CDR1 is LNHDA and CDR2 is SQIVND (reference sequence).

The rearrangement links TRBV5-4 to TRBJ2-3, with 8 bases fitting TRBD2. V trimming: 4 bases; J trimming: 7 bases; junction bases outside the gene matches: 11. The CDR3 covers 15 residues. Germline CDR1 and CDR2: SGHNT and YYREEE (reference sequence). The CDR3 DNA is TGTGCCAGCAGCCCTACTAGCGGTTCGAGAAATACGCAGTATTTT. Encoded protein: CASSPTSGSRNTQYF.

This rearrangement joins TRBV2 to TRBJ1-5; D ambiguous. This CDR3 region has 14 residues. V lost 3 bases to trimming and J lost 0 bases, with 6 bases between them. Germline V lookup: CDR1 SNHLY, CDR2 FYNNEI. The CDR3 sequence is CASSDGSSNQPQHF. The CDR3 region has the DNA TGTGCCAGCAGTGACGGTAGTAGCAATCAGCCCCAGCATTTT.

The J gene is TRBJ2-2, the V gene TRBV6-5, with a tentative D call TRBD1 (6 bases). The CDR3 sequence is 13 residues long. Germline lookup yields CDR1 MNHEY and CDR2 SVGAGI. V was shortened by 10 bases and J by 3 bases, with 12 bases between the two germline ends. This CDR3 is CATYRADTGELFF. The CDR3 bases are TGTGCCACATACAGGGCGGACACCGGGGAGCTGTTTTTT.

The chain employs TRBV7-2 and TRBJ2-1; TRBD2 matches 8 bases. The CDR3 runs to 16 residues. In germline, CDR1 is SGHTA, CDR2 FQGNSA. V lost 5 bases, J lost 0 bases, and 6 bases stayed unmatched. The CDR3 nucleotides read TGTGCCAGCAGCCCAGCGGGGGTGAACTCCTACAATGAGCAGTTCTTC. Translation: CASSPAGVNSYNEQFF.

The chain is built from TRBV11-2 and TRBJ2-7; D gene uncertain. The CDR3 contains 11 residues. Trimming shortened V by 5 bases and J by 5 bases, and 7 bases separated the two germline ends. From germline, CDR1 is SGHAT and CDR2 FQNNGV. Here the CDR3 reads CASSPMHEQYF. The CDR3 region has the DNA TGTGCCAGCAGCCCGATGCACGAGCAGTACTTC.

The V call is TRBV9, the J call TRBJ2-3; D possibly uses TRBD1 or TRBD2 (6 bases each). V was pared by 2 bases and J by 7 bases, with 20 bases between. Per the germline V gene, CDR1 is SGDLS and CDR2 is YYNGEE. CDR3 length equals 16 residues. CDR3 DNA sequence: TGTGCCAGCAGCGTGCAGGGGACTTCTCCTCTGAATACGCAGTATTTT. It codes for CASSVQGTSPLNTQYF.

The count of this clone is one. The chain combines TRBV7-3 with TRBJ2-3; TRBD2 aligns across 8 bases. Per the germline V gene, CDR1 is SGHTA and CDR2 is FQGTGA. V dropped 1 base and J dropped 5; count of bases not matched to a gene: 5. The CDR3 contains 15 residues. DNA for the CDR3: TGTGCCAGCAGCTTAAATGCCCGGGGGGGAGATACGCAGTATTTT. Protein product: CASSLNARGGDTQYF.

As for this clone: Other nucleotide sequences from this sample produce the same CDR3. This chain connects TRBV2 to TRBJ1-2; maybe TRBD1 (6 bases). CDR3 length: 13 residues. Trimming took off 10 bases at V and 8 bases at J, with 20 bases between the two ends. Germline values: CDR1 SNHLY, CDR2 FYNNEI. The CDR3 spells CATKTGGLGGYTF. The CDR3 DNA follows: TGTGCCACCAAAACCGGGGGCTTAGGGGGCTACACCTTC.

CDR3 in amino acids: CASSATRAGESYTF. The CDR3 region has the DNA TGTGCCAGCAGCGCCACGAGGGCGGGGGAAAGCTACACCTTC. This chain uses TRBV2 with TRBJ1-2; a possible D gene is TRBD1 (5 bases). V lost 6 bases to trimming and J lost 9 bases, with 20 bases between them. This CDR3 spans 14 amino acids. From germline, CDR1 is SNHLY and CDR2 FYNNEI. Complete variable domain (other parts from reference TRBV2 and TRBJ1-2): EPEVTQTPSHQVTQMGQEVILRCVPISNHLYFYWYRQILGQKVEFLVSFYNNEISEKSEIFDDQFSVERPDGSNFTLKIRSTKLEDSAMYFCASSATRAGESYTFGSGTRLTVV.

The chain employs TRBV6-1 and TRBJ2-3; 8 bases match TRBD2. This CDR3 comprises 15 residues. The V segment lost 2 bases and the J segment 1 base; nucleotides outside the gene matches: 2. CDR1 and CDR2 from the germline V gene are MNHNS and SASEGT. The CDR3 DNA reads TGTGCCAGCAGTGAATTAGCGGGGCGCACAGATACGCAGTATTTT. Protein: CASSELAGRTDTQYF.

The V gene is TRBV30, the J gene TRBJ2-7; D assignment may be TRBD1 or TRBD2 (5 bases each). The CDR3 runs 14 residues. Germline V lookup: CDR1 GTSNPN, CDR2 SVGIG (reference sequence). The V end lost 3 bases, the J end lost 0 bases, and 12 bases lay between the germline ends. In DNA, the CDR3 is TGTGCCTGGAGGGTAAAGGGGAGCTCCTACGAGCAGTACTTC. Translation: CAWRVKGSSYEQYF.

This chain links TRBV2 with TRBJ1-6; tentatively, D is TRBD1 (5 bases). Trimming pared 6 bases from V and 5 bases from J, leaving 8 bases between. The CDR3 has 13 amino acids. Germline V CDR1 and CDR2: SNHLY, FYNNEI. The CDR3 DNA sequence: TGTGCCAGCAGCAGGGATGATAATTCACCCCTCCACTTT. Translated, it gives CASSRDDNSPLHF.